A single sample gave rise to the 18 T cell receptor beta chains below, sequenced in a study of cytomegalovirus exposure and HLA in healthy donors. PCR involved 60 Vbeta and 13 Jbeta primers. Generated by immunoSEQ multiplex PCR, the TCRdb table keeps only in-frame clones and is missing some. The table lists 70,000 to 95,000 clones, around 84% of them singletons. The source material was PBMCs. The receptors here all came from a man aged 18-30 years in good health and CMV-seronegative.

This chain joins TRBV5-6 and TRBJ1-1; 10 bases are shared with TRBD1. Germline loops: CDR1 SGHDT, CDR2 YYEEEE. V lost 1 base, J lost 10 bases, and 10 bases stayed unmatched. There are 15 residues in the CDR3. The CDR3 DNA reads as TGTGCCAGCAGCTTGAACCCTGGGACAGGGGATGGAGCTTTCTTT. Translating gives CASSLNPGTGDGAFF.

The J gene is TRBJ2-3, the V gene TRBV4-2; D call uncertain. CDR3 length equals 13 residues. Germline CDR1 reads LGHNA; CDR2 reads YNFKEQ. V lost 0 bases and J lost 3, with 4 bases in between. The CDR3 here is CASSQELTDTQYF. CDR3 DNA sequence: TGTGCCAGCAGCCAAGAGCTAACAGATACGCAGTATTTT.

This clone was seen more than once but under ten times. The chain combines TRBV10-1 with TRBJ1-6, with TRBD1 identical over 7 bases. Germline V lookup: CDR1 WNHNN, CDR2 SYGVQD (reference sequence). The CDR3 is 18 residues long. The ends lost 4 bases at V and 7 bases at J; junction bases unmatched: 16. This CDR3 reads CASSVVTGDARGNSPLHF. Here the CDR3 DNA reads TGCGCCAGCAGTGTAGTTACAGGGGACGCCAGGGGGAATTCACCCCTCCACTTT.

This chain connects TRBV18 to TRBJ2-5; the D is unclear. This CDR3 contains 13 residues. The germline V and J ends were trimmed by 3 bases and 0 bases, with 5 bases remaining between them. Germline CDR1 KGHSH, CDR2 LQKENI. This CDR3 reads CASSPGHQETQYF. For the CDR3, the DNA is TGTGCCAGCTCACCTGGGCACCAAGAGACCCAGTACTTC.

This sequence joins TRBV2 and TRBJ1-5; perhaps TRBD1 as D (5 bases). Germline CDR1 reads SNHLY; CDR2 reads FYNNEI. Trimming removed 7 bases at V and 7 bases at J, with 11 bases between. The CDR3 extends over 12 amino acids. The CDR3 nucleotides are TGTGCCAGCACCCAAGGGGAACAGCCCCAGCATTTT. Translated: CASTQGEQPQHF.

The chain employs TRBV18 and TRBJ2-6; D perhaps matches TRBD2 (5 bases). CDR1 and CDR2 (germline): KGHSH, LQKENI. V was shortened by 9 bases and J by 0 bases, with 9 bases between the two germline ends. This CDR3 comprises 14 residues. The CDR3 region is CASSENSGANVLTF. As DNA, the CDR3 is TGTGCCAGTAGCGAAAACTCTGGGGCCAACGTCCTGACTTTC.

The gene calls are TRBV5-4 and TRBJ2-3; tentatively, D is TRBD2 (5 bases). V shed 1 base and J shed 2 bases, with 14 bases lying between them. This CDR3 contains 16 residues. The germline CDR1 and CDR2 sequences are SGHNT and YYREEE (reference sequence). This chain's CDR3 is CASSLFSGELTDTQYF. For the CDR3, the DNA is TGTGCCAGCAGCTTGTTTTCCGGGGAGCTCACAGATACGCAGTATTTT. Full variable domain (missing parts from reference TRBV5-4 and TRBJ2-3): ETGVTQSPTHLIKTRGQQVTLRCSSQSGHNTVSWYQQALGQGPQFIFQYYREEENGRGNFPPRFSGLQFPNYSSELNVNALELDDSALYLCASSLFSGELTDTQYFGPGTRLTVL.

V and J are TRBV7-9 and TRBJ2-3, with 11 bases identical to TRBD2. The germline gives CDR1 SEHNR, CDR2 FQNEAQ (reference sequence). V lost 5 bases and J lost 3; bases outside the gene matches: 4. The CDR3 contains 15 residues. As DNA, the CDR3 is TGTGCCAGCAGCCGTAGCGGGGGGGAAACAGATACGCAGTATTTT. Its protein is CASSRSGGETDTQYF.

V usage is TRBV14 and J usage is TRBJ2-2, with no clear D. The CDR3 extends over 14 amino acids. Germline CDR1 is SGHDN and CDR2 is FVKESK. With 1 base removed from V and 4 bases from J, the gap between germline ends came to 7 bases. CDR3 region: CASSQAQITGELFF. In nucleotides, the CDR3 is TGTGCCAGCAGCCAAGCCCAGATCACCGGGGAGCTGTTTTTT.

The chain combines TRBV6-5 with TRBJ1-6, with 9 bases aligning to TRBD1. This CDR3 region has 15 residues. V trimming: 5 bases; J trimming: 10 bases; junction bases outside the gene matches: 9. CDR1 MNHEY and CDR2 SVGAGI come from the germline V gene. CDR3 coding DNA: TGTGCCAGCAGTAACGCGGGACAGGGTGGATCACCCCTCCACTTT. Its protein is CASSNAGQGGSPLHF.

The chain carries TRBV5-4 and TRBJ2-7, with 8 bases fitting TRBD1. Trimming cost V 4 bases and J 5 bases; bases outside gene matches: 8. Germline lookup yields CDR1 SGHNT and CDR2 YYREEE (reference sequence). The CDR3 consists of 14 residues. CDR3 loop: CASSRQGLVHEQYF. The DNA for the CDR3 is TGTGCCAGCAGCCGACAGGGGCTAGTACACGAGCAGTACTTC.

This chain connects TRBV9 to TRBJ1-2; 7 bases fit TRBD1. V shed 2 bases and J 0 bases; nucleotides not matched to a gene: 4. Germline V lookup: CDR1 SGDLS, CDR2 YYNGEE. The CDR3 has 15 amino acids. The CDR3 DNA follows: TGTGCCAGCAGCGTTGGGGACAGAGCTAACTATGGCTACACCTTC. Residues: CASSVGDRANYGYTF. The full variable domain, rest sourced from reference TRBV9 and TRBJ1-2, is DSGVTQTPKHLITATGQRVTLRCSPRSGDLSVYWYQQSLDQGLQFLIQYYNGEERAKGNILERFSAQQFPDLHSELNLSSLELGDSALYFCASSVGDRANYGYTFGSGTRLTVV.

This chain links TRBV4-2 with TRBJ2-5; weak D call: TRBD2 (6 bases). This CDR3 spans 18 amino acids. The V end lost 0 bases, the J end lost 4 bases, and 21 bases lay between the germline ends. Germline V gives CDR1 LGHNA, CDR2 YNFKEQ. CDR3 protein: CASSQDSGGRGSPETQYF. The CDR3, as DNA: TGTGCCAGCAGCCAAGATTCAGGCGGACGGGGGTCCCCAGAGACCCAGTACTTC.

This clone was recorded only once. This chain connects TRBV7-9 to TRBJ1-1; 7 nucleotides align to TRBD1. The CDR3 is made up of 14 amino acids. V was clipped by 1 base and J by 3 bases; unmatched bases: 2. Germline CDR1 SEHNR, CDR2 FQNEAQ (reference sequence). The CDR3 reads CASSLVGGYTEAFF. CDR3 sequence (DNA): TGTGCCAGCAGCTTAGTAGGGGGCTACACTGAAGCTTTCTTT.

The chain is built from TRBV21-1 and TRBJ1-1; TRBD1, the table's D call, was not compared with the DNA. TRBV21-1 is a listed pseudogene. The CDR3 is 17 residues long. CDR3 loop: CASSKVQGCVGYTEAFF. The CDR3 DNA is TGTGCCAGCAGCAAAGTGCAGGGATGTGTTGGTTACACTGAAGCTTTCTTT.

This chain links TRBV11-1 with TRBJ1-3; D gene uncertain. CDR1 is SGHAT and CDR2 is FQDESV in the germline V gene (reference sequence). Trimming removed 5 bases at V and 0 bases at J, with 5 bases between. This CDR3 has 13 residues. CDR3: CASSSLSGNTIYF. The CDR3 nucleotides are TGTGCCAGCAGCAGCCTCTCTGGAAACACCATATATTTT.

This chain joins TRBV2 and TRBJ2-1; 7 positions match TRBD2. This CDR3 has 15 amino acids. Germline CDR1 and CDR2: SNHLY and FYNNEI. J lost 7 bases, V lost 3 bases, and 9 bases had no gene match. The CDR3 loop reads CASSEGGLSLNEQFF. Here the CDR3 DNA reads TGTGCCAGCAGTGAGGGGGGACTAAGCTTAAATGAGCAGTTCTTC.

The rearrangement links TRBV2 to TRBJ1-6; 7 bases match TRBD1. Trimming removed 5 bases from V and 8 bases from J; junction bases left unmatched: 0. Germline CDR1 is SNHLY and CDR2 is FYNNEI. The CDR3 has 12 amino acids. This CDR3 is CASSQGDSPLHF. The CDR3 DNA sequence: TGTGCCAGCAGTCAGGGGGATTCACCCCTCCACTTT.